The source of this T cell receptor (beta chain) is a study of preoperative IRX-2 immunotherapy in early breast cancer. Treatment meaning: preoperative locoregional IRX-2 cytokine immunotherapy. This phase Ib study tested locoregional IRX-2 cytokine immunotherapy given before surgery. This CDR3 has 15 amino acids. V dropped 9 bases and J dropped 1 base, with 15 bases sitting between them. CDR1 MNHEY and CDR2 SMNVEV come from the germline V gene (reference sequence). Method: immunoSEQ multiplex PCR; TCRdb's copy keeps in-frame clones and lacks some. Of around 62,000 clones listed, roughly 95% are singletons.

The receptor's source is a human donor with breast cancer. The biological material was taken from a patient treated with IRX-2 immunotherapy. The chain couples TRBV27 to TRBJ2-2; D is undetermined. The CDR3 DNA sequence: TGTGCCAGTTCAACTACGGTGATGAACACCGGGGAGCTGTTTTTT. Residues: CASSTTVMNTGELFF.